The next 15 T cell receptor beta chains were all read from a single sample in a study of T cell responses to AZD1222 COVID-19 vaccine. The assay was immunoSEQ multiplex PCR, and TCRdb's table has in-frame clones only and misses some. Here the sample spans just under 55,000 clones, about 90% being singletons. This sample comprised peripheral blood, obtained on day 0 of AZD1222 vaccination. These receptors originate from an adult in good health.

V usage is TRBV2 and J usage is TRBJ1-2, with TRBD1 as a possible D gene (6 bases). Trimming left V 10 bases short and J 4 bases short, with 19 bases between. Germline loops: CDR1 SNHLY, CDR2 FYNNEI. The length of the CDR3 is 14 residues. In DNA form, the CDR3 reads TGTGCCAAAGATGGTGGAGGGGGGTCCTATGGCTACACCTTC. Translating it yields CAKDGGGGSYGYTF.

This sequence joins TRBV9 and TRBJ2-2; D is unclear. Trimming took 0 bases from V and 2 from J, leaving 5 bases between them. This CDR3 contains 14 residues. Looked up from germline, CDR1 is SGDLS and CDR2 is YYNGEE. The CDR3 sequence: CASSVVLNTGELFF. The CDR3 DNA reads TGTGCCAGCAGCGTAGTACTAAACACCGGGGAGCTGTTTTTT.

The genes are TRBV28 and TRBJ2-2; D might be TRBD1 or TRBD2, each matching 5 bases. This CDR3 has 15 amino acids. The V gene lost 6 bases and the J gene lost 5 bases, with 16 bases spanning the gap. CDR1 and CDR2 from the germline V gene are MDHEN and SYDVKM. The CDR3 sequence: CASSRASPGTGELFF. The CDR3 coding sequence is TGTGCCAGCAGCAGGGCTTCGCCGGGGACCGGGGAGCTGTTTTTT.

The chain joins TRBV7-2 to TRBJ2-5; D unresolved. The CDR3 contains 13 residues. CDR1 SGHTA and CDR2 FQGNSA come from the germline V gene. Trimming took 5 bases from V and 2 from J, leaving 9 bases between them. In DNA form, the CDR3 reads TGTGCCAGCAGCCCCGGACCACAAGAGACCCAGTACTTC. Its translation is CASSPGPQETQYF.

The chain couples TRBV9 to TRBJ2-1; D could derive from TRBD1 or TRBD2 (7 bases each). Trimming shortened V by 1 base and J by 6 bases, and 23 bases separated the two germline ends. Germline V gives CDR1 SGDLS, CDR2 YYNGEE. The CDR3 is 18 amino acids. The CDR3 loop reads CASSVSWGGGTAINEQFF. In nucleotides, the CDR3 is TGTGCCAGCAGCGTAAGCTGGGGGGGTGGGACAGCGATCAATGAGCAGTTCTTC.

The CDR3 DNA is TGTGCCTGGAGTGTTGGGCAGGGTTTGAACACTGAAGCTTTCTTT. This translates into CAWSVGQGLNTEAFF. V gene TRBV30 combines with J gene TRBJ1-1, with D possibly TRBD1 on 5 matching bases. V lost 0 bases to trimming and J lost 0 bases, with 11 bases between them. The CDR3 has 15 amino acids. The germline gives CDR1 GTSNPN, CDR2 SVGIG (reference sequence). The variable domain in full, with the rest retrieved from reference TRBV30 and TRBJ1-1, is SQTIHQWPATLVQPVGSPLSLECTVEGTSNPNLYWYRQAAGRGLQLLFYSVGIGQISSEVPQNLSASRPQDRQFILSSKKLLLSDSGFYLCAWSVGQGLNTEAFFGQGTRLTVV.

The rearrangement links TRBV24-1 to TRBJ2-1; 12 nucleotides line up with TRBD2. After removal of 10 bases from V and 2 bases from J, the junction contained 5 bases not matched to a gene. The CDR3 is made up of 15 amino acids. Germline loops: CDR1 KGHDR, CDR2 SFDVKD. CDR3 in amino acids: CATSTSGGTYNEQFF. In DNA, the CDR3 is TGTGCCACGTCGACTAGCGGGGGCACCTACAATGAGCAGTTCTTC.

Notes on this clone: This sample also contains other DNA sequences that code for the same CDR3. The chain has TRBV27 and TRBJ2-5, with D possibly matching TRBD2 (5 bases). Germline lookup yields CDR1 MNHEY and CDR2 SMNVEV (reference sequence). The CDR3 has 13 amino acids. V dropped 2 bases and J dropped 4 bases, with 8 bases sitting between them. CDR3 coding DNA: TGTGCCAGCAGTTTACGGGGTGGAGAGACCCAGTACTTC. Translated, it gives CASSLRGGETQYF.

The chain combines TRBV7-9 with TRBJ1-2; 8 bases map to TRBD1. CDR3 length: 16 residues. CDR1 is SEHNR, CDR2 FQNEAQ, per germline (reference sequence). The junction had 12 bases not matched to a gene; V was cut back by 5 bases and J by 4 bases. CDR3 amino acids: CASSPHRDRPSYGYTF. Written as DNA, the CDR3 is TGTGCCAGCAGCCCGCACAGGGACAGGCCCTCCTATGGCTACACCTTC.

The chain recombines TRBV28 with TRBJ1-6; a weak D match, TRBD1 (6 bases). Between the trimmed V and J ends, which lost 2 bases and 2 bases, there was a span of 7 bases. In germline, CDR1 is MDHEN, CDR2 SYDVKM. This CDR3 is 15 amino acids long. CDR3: CASSLTGTYNSPLHF. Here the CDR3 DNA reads TGTGCCAGCAGTTTAACAGGGACCTATAATTCACCCCTCCACTTT.

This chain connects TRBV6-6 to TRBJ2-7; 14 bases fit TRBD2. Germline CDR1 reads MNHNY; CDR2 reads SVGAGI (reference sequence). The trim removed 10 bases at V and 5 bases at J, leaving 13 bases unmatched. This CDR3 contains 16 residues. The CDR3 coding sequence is TGTGCCACCGGGGGGACTAGCGGGAGAGGAAAAAACGAGCAGTACTTC. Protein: CATGGTSGRGKNEQYF.

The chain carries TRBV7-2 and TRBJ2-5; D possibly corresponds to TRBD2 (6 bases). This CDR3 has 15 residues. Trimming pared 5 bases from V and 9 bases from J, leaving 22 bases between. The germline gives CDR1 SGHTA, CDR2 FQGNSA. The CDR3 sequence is CASSPGGGMRSSQYF. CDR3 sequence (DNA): TGTGCCAGCAGCCCGGGCGGCGGGATGAGAAGTTCCCAGTACTTC.

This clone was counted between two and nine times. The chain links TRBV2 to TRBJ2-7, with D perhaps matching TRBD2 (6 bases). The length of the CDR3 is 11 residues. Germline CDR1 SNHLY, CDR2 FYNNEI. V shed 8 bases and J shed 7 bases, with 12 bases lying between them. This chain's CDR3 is CASSFSGEQYF. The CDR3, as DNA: TGTGCCAGCTCGTTTAGCGGTGAGCAGTACTTC. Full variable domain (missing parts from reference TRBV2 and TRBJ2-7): EPEVTQTPSHQVTQMGQEVILRCVPISNHLYFYWYRQILGQKVEFLVSFYNNEISEKSEIFDDQFSVERPDGSNFTLKIRSTKLEDSAMYFCASSFSGEQYFGPGTRLTVT.

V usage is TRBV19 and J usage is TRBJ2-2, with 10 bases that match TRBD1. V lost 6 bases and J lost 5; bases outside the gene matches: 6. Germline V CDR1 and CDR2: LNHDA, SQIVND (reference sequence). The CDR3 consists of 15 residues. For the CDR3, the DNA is TGTGCCAGTAGGGGAGACAGGGGGCGAACCGGGGAGCTGTTTTTT. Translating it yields CASRGDRGRTGELFF.

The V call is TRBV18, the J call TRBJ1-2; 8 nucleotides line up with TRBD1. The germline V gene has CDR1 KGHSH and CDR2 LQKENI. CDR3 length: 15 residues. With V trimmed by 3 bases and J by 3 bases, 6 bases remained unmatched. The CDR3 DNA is TGTGCCAGCTCACCGCAGGACAGGGTCGACTATGGCTACACCTTC. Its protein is CASSPQDRVDYGYTF.